Sequencing of this T cell receptor beta chain was carried out in a study of shared clonotypes between healthy human individuals. Study outcomes and limitations: For sorted subsets, rarefaction showed incomplete sequencing despite large depth. Among several donors, approximately 5.4% of naive CD4 clonotypes were found in common.

Combining CD45RO+ cells with CCR7-negative CD45RA+ TemRA cells gave CD8 memory. Points on this clone: Its antigen remains unknown.

Sequencing was performed with immunoSEQ multiplex PCR; in TCRdb, only in-frame clones are kept and a portion is missing. Among around 300,000 clones listed, roughly 87% were seen once. The CDR3 spans 13 residues. Trimming cost V 0 bases and J 5 bases, with 5 bases left between them. CDR1 and CDR2 (germline): LNHNV, YYDKDF (reference sequence). The receptor was isolated from a young man in good health. This chain connects TRBV15 to TRBJ2-1; no reliable D call. Sequencing was done on a sample of memory CD8+ T cells sorted from blood. Subset denoted: CD45RO+ cells pooled with CCR7-negative TemRA cells. CDR3 nucleotides: TGTGCCACCAGCAGAGACAGAGACAATGAGCAGTTCTTC. The encoded protein is CATSRDRDNEQFF.